A selection of T cell receptor beta chains follows, all from one sample in a study of regulatory T cells in long-lasting Graves disease. TCRdb called the multiplex PCR reads again in MiXCR, with one record for every CDR3 protein. The sample contains approximately 540,000 distinct CDR3 sequences, about 12% of which appear only once. The same sample was also studied in work on T cells in Graves' hyperthyroidism and ophthalmopathy.

The sequencing here drew on peripheral blood mononuclear cells (PBMCs), taken at new diagnosis, from a patient treated with antithyroid drugs. All receptors come from a woman aged 25 to 39 with Graves disease. Both conserved end residues are part of each CDR3. Fields, in order: J gene, clone size, D gene, V gene, CDR3 protein, CDR3 DNA. D genes are given only for firm matches. Clone size appears in some rows only: once, few, many, or a class for an expanded clone.

TRBJ2-1 many - TRBV2 CASGSGNEQFF TGTGCCAGCGGGTCAGGGAACGAGCAGTTCTTC
TRBJ2-2 - TRBD1 TRBV5-1 CASSPQGETGELFF TGCGCCAGCAGCCCCCAGGGGGAAACCGGGGAGCTGTTTTTT
TRBJ2-2 few - TRBV9 CASRTLENTGELFF TGTGCCAGCCGGACTCTAGAGAACACCGGGGAGCTGTTTTTT
TRBJ2-3 few - TRBV10-3 CAISDLETSTDTQYF TGTGCCATCAGTGACTTGGAGACTAGCACAGATACGCAGTATTTT
TRBJ2-2 - TRBD2 TRBV5-1 CASSPGLAGGSTGELFF TGCGCCAGCAGCCCAGGACTAGCGGGAGGGTCCACCGGGGAGCTGTTTTTT
TRBJ2-7 - TRBD2 TRBV27 CASRSQEGLAAREQYF TGTGCCAGCAGGAGTCAAGAGGGACTAGCGGCAAGGGAGCAGTACTTC
TRBJ2-1 many - TRBV2 CASRTEGVNEQFF TGTGCCAGCAGAACAGAAGGAGTCAATGAGCAGTTCTTC
TRBJ2-7 many TRBD1 TRBV10-2 CASRGATGKVYEQYF TGCGCCAGCAGGGGGGCGACAGGGAAGGTATACGAGCAGTACTTC
TRBJ2-7 many - TRBV7-2 CASSKGPPPGYEQYF TGTGCCAGCAGCAAGGGGCCCCCTCCGGGATACGAGCAGTACTTC
TRBJ2-1 many - TRBV18 CASSPAHRNNEQFF TGTGCCAGCTCACCGGCCCATCGGAACAATGAGCAGTTCTTC
TRBJ2-7 - - TRBV3-1 CASSPAARPPYEQYF TGTGCCAGCAGCCCCGCGGCGAGGCCCCCCTACGAGCAGTACTTC
TRBJ2-3 many - TRBV28 CATLHPGTDTQYF TGTGCCACCCTCCACCCGGGCACAGATACGCAGTATTTT
TRBJ2-7 few TRBD2 TRBV5-1 CASSLDWAGGPYEQYF TGCGCCAGCAGCTTGGATTGGGCGGGGGGACCCTACGAGCAGTACTTC
TRBJ2-7 few TRBD1 TRBV7-2 CASSLVQGAPEQYF TGTGCCAGCAGCTTAGTCCAGGGGGCTCCAGAGCAGTACTTC
TRBJ1-2 many - TRBV5-6 CASKEGDGYGYTF TGTGCCAGCAAAGAGGGGGATGGGTATGGCTACACCTTC
TRBJ2-7 many - TRBV6-2/TRBV6-3 CASRTDMYEQYF TGTGCCAGCAGAACTGACATGTACGAGCAGTACTTC
TRBJ1-2 - - TRBV7-4 CASSWTDLYLYGYTF TGTGCCAGCAGTTGGACAGACTTATACCTCTATGGCTACACCTTC
TRBJ1-2 many - TRBV28 CASTTIGLGRVGGNYGYTF TGTGCCAGCACTACGATAGGGTTGGGCAGGGTAGGGGGTAACTATGGCTACACCTTC
TRBJ2-7 - - TRBV18 CASSPGGDSYEQYF TGTGCCAGCTCACCTGGCGGGGACTCCTACGAGCAGTACTTC
TRBJ2-2 many TRBD1 TRBV11-1 CASSSNRGTTGELFF TGTGCCAGCAGCTCCAACAGGGGTACCACCGGGGAGCTGTTTTTT
TRBJ2-7 - TRBD1 TRBV20-1 CSAGTDFSYEQYF TGCAGTGCCGGGACAGATTTCTCCTACGAGCAGTACTTC
TRBJ1-2 - - TRBV5-1 CASSLVQNYGYTF TGCGCCAGCAGCTTGGTCCAGAACTATGGCTACACCTTC
TRBJ2-3 many - TRBV10-2 CASAGSTASTDTQYF TGCGCCAGCGCGGGGTCAACGGCTAGCACAGATACGCAGTATTTT
TRBJ1-2 many - TRBV27 CASSLFAVGYGYTF TGTGCCAGCAGTTTATTTGCGGTCGGCTATGGCTACACCTTC
TRBJ2-1 few TRBD2 TRBV6-1 CASSGRGIGFNEQFF TGTGCCAGCAGCGGGAGGGGGATTGGATTTAATGAGCAGTTCTTC
TRBJ2-2 few - TRBV27 CASSLKTQGIGRTGELFF TGTGCCAGCAGTTTAAAGACTCAGGGAATCGGACGAACCGGGGAGCTGTTTTTT
TRBJ1-6 - - TRBV2 CASTNTGMGSYNSPLHF TGTGCCAGCACCAATACAGGGATGGGCTCCTATAATTCACCCCTCCACTTT
TRBJ1-5 - - TRBV6-1 CASSPGGPQHF TGTGCCAGCAGTCCAGGAGGGCCCCAGCATTTT
TRBJ1-4 many TRBD1 TRBV5-1 CASSSGQPGEKLFF TGCGCCAGCAGCTCGGGACAGCCGGGGGAAAAACTGTTTTTT
TRBJ1-2 many - TRBV7-9 CASSRRQDNYGYTF TGTGCCAGCAGCAGGAGGCAGGATAACTATGGCTACACCTTC
TRBJ2-7 - - TRBV10-3 CAIRTSRFSYEQYF TGTGCCATCAGGACCTCCAGGTTCAGCTACGAGCAGTACTTC
TRBJ2-2 few TRBD1 TRBV6-5 CASSYEGASRGELFF TGTGCCAGCAGTTACGAGGGGGCCTCAAGAGGGGAGCTGTTTTTT
TRBJ2-7 many - TRBV9 CASSESPISYEQYF TGTGCCAGCAGCGAGTCTCCGATTTCCTACGAGCAGTACTTC
TRBJ2-5 - - TRBV10-2 CASSVIQETQYF TGCGCCAGCTCCGTGATCCAAGAGACCCAGTACTTC
TRBJ2-5 few - TRBV6-5 CAGSYGLAMEETQYF TGTGCCGGCAGTTACGGGCTAGCAATGGAAGAGACCCAGTACTTC
TRBJ2-5 many - TRBV19 CASSIAATTKFTQYF TGTGCCAGTAGTATAGCAGCGACTACCAAGTTTACCCAGTACTTC
TRBJ1-4 - - TRBV7-2 CASSPSRAGTMRNEKLFF TGTGCCAGCAGCCCCAGCCGGGCAGGGACAATGAGAAATGAAAAACTGTTTTTT
TRBJ2-5 many TRBD2 TRBV24-1 CATSETTSRKETQYF TGTGCCACCAGTGAGACGACTAGCCGGAAAGAGACCCAGTACTTC
TRBJ1-1 many - TRBV5-1 CASSKGGSGDAEAFF TGCGCCAGCAGCAAAGGCGGGTCGGGGGATGCTGAAGCTTTCTTT
TRBJ2-7 many TRBD2 TRBV29-1 CSVVDLAAYEQYF TGCAGCGTTGTTGACCTAGCGGCATACGAGCAGTACTTC
TRBJ2-1 - TRBD2 TRBV30 CAWRGRRIAGRSEQFF TGTGCCTGGAGGGGTAGGAGGATAGCGGGAAGGAGTGAGCAGTTCTTC
TRBJ2-7 many - TRBV28 CASSFLDREGEQYF TGTGCCAGCAGTTTTTTAGACAGGGAGGGCGAGCAGTACTTC
TRBJ2-3 many - TRBV7-3 CASSQTRGDTQYF TGTGCCAGCAGCCAAACACGGGGGGATACGCAGTATTTT
TRBJ2-7 many TRBD2 TRBV7-2 CASSLAISGGTYEQYF TGTGCCAGCAGCTTAGCGATTAGCGGGGGAACCTACGAGCAGTACTTC
TRBJ2-1 few TRBD2 TRBV6-2/TRBV6-3 CASSQRGANEQFF TGTGCCAGCAGTCAGCGGGGAGCCAATGAGCAGTTCTTC
TRBJ2-5 many TRBD2 TRBV3-1 CASSQAPGLAGGIEETQYF TGTGCCAGCAGCCAAGCTCCGGGACTAGCGGGAGGTATTGAAGAGACCCAGTACTTC
TRBJ2-7 many - TRBV7-9 CASSLPRGEQYF TGCGCCAGCAGCCTTCCAAGAGGGGAGCAGTACTTC
TRBJ2-1 few TRBD2 TRBV14 CASSQLAGVVEQFF TGTGCCAGCAGCCAACTAGCGGGAGTGGTGGAGCAGTTCTTC